The clone carrying this TCR beta chain was recorded at least ten times. The antigen is unknown. The TCR beta library used iRepertoire HTBI primers with Arm-PCR amplification of CDR3. TCRdb fed the multiplex PCR reads into MiXCR, producing one record per CDR3 protein. The sample contains some 410,000 distinct CDR3 sequences, around 15% of which appear only once. The data are from a study of regulatory T cells in long-lasting Graves disease. At the level of the study: Patients with new Graves' disease had used antithyroid drugs below 3 months.

Time point given: newly diagnosed GD, antithyroid drugs for less than 3 months. PBMCs were the source of the RNA used for TCR sequencing. Study-wide results and caveats: Newly diagnosed Graves' patients exceeded persistent ones in TCR diversity.

Trimming removed 6 bases from V and 6 bases from J, with 21 bases in between. Germline V gives CDR1 DFQATT, CDR2 SNEGSKA (reference sequence). This CDR3 is 14 amino acids long. Separately, the same data were catalogued under a study of T cells in Graves' hyperthyroidism and ophthalmopathy. This second report adds: Stable disease denoted Graves' hyperthyroidism without ophthalmopathy progression within 18 months. The model's output predicted ophthalmopathy at a median of about 5.9 months prior to onset.

This receptor was obtained from a woman in her 30s with Graves disease. Sequenced material: peripheral blood mononuclear cells (PBMCs), taken at new diagnosis, from a patient treated with antithyroid drugs. The V and J genes are TRBV20-1 and TRBJ2-7; weak D call: TRBD2 (7 bases). The CDR3 bases are TGCAGTGCCCCGGAGGGGGAGGGCCTCTCCGAGCAGTACTTC. Translated: CSAPEGEGLSEQYF.